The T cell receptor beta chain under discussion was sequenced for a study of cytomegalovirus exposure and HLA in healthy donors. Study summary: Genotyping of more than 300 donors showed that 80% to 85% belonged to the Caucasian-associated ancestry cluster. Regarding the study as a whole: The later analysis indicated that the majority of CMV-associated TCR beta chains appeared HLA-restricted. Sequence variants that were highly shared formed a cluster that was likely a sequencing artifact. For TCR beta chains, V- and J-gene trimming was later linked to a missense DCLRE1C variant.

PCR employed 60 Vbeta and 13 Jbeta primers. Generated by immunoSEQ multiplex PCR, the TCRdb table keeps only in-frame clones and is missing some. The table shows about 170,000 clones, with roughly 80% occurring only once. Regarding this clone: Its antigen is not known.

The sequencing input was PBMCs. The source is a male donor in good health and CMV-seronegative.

The CDR3, as DNA: TGCGCCAGCAGCCCAACTAGCGGGGGGACCGGGGAGCTGTTTTTT. It encodes CASSPTSGGTGELFF. This rearrangement joins TRBV5-1 to TRBJ2-2, with 12 positions matching TRBD2. The germline V gene has CDR1 SGHRS and CDR2 YFSETQ. Unmatched junction bases numbered 3, after V lost 4 bases and J lost 5 bases. The CDR3 sequence is 15 residues long. The full variable domain, completed using reference TRBV5-1 and TRBJ2-2, is KAGVTQTPRYLIKTRGQQVTLSCSPISGHRSVSWYQQTPGQGLQFLFEYFSETQRNKGNFPGRFSGRQFSNSRSEMNVSTLELGDSALYLCASSPTSGGTGELFFGEGSRLTVL.